In its sample, the clone carrying this T cell receptor beta chain was seen many times. Its target is not known. The record originates from a study of early T cells in non-severe SARS-CoV-2 infection. Study-wide context: Sequencing of unsorted whole blood was done on bulk RNA, leaving chains unpaired. Study-wide points: Anti-spike CD8 responses were favored by VDJdb matching, which missed private and CD4 specificities.

The protocol attached unique molecular identifiers to individual cDNA molecules. TCRdb redid the calling of the 5' RACE reads with MiXCR, one entry per CDR3 protein. This sample has tens of thousands of distinct CDR3 sequences; around 9.1% occur once, and the top ten carry under 5.5%. The V gene lost 7 bases and the J gene lost 1 base, with 8 bases spanning the gap. Looked up from germline, CDR1 is MNHEY and CDR2 is SVGEGT. CDR3 length equals 13 residues. Sequencing input: whole blood. The receptor was isolated from an adult who was a healthcare worker with PCR-confirmed SARS-CoV-2 infection or an uninfected control (not recorded which). J is TRBJ1-5 and V is TRBV6-2 or TRBV6-3; no firm D call. The CDR3 DNA reads TGTGCCAGCAAAAGGGCCAGCAATCAGCCCCAGCATTTT. It encodes CASKRASNQPQHF.